This T cell receptor beta chain was recovered during a study of human T cells and chemical hapten exposure. Study details: Skin on the upper inner arm, approximately 2 cm by approximately 2 cm in size, was sensitized with 2% DPC. Once 0.01% DPC had been applied to the upper back by patch test, readings were taken at 6 days.

TCRdb ran MiXCR on the RACE reads and lists one entry per CDR3 protein. The sample yields about 39,000 distinct CDR3 sequences, roughly 13% seen once. Only a few counts were recorded for this clonotype. Its antigen is still unknown. Overall study findings and caveats: The number of TCRs above 1 in 1000 frequency did not change after DPC sensitization.

Time point defined: patch test 3, about 24 weeks after DPC sensitization. Treatment denoted: therapeutic diphenylcyclopropenone sensitization with weekly scalp DPC. The authors' total RNA extraction used unfractionated whole blood. V lost 3 bases and J lost 2, with 14 bases in between. The CDR3 covers 15 residues. Germline CDR1 SGHKS, CDR2 YYEKEE (reference sequence). This chain joins TRBV5-5 and TRBJ2-5; D is ambiguous. Sequenced here: whole blood, sampled in connection with sensitization to the hapten diphenylcyclopropenone (DPC). This receptor was obtained from a woman in her 40s with alopecia areata. Some clones in this sample may be carry-over from other donors' samples. In DNA form, the CDR3 reads TGTGCCAGCAGCTCCCTTGGATCGAGACAAGAGACCCAGTACTTC. It is translated as CASSSLGSRQETQYF.